The TCR beta chain under discussion was sequenced for a study of siplizumab effects on memory and regulatory T cells. General study results and limits: Tregs proliferating in siplizumab cultures lacked confirmation of their suppressive function. Memory T cells appeared less diverse than naive cells, which seemed to contribute substantially to alloresponse. Treatment with siplizumab left mappable alloreactive CD4+ clones averaging 68.8% Treg-derived, compared with under 30% in controls. A significant reduction in alloreactive sequences traceable to unstimulated CD4+ memory cells was produced by siplizumab.

Notes on this clone: Its antigen is undetermined.

Produced via immunoSEQ multiplex PCR; TCRdb's table is partial and in-frame only. Seen here are around 95,000 clones, about nine tenths observed once, and the top ten hold around 0.15%. Per the germline V gene, CDR1 is MNHNS and CDR2 is SASEGT. The CDR3 length is 14 residues. Trimming pared 7 bases from V and 0 bases from J, leaving 13 bases between. J is TRBJ2-7 and V is TRBV6-1, with D perhaps matching TRBD2 (5 bases). This clonotype originated in a human donor in good health. Material for sequencing was CD4+ T cells sorted from blood. CDR3 residues: CASTRGLFSYEQYF. The DNA for the CDR3 is TGTGCCAGCACCCGAGGGCTGTTCTCCTACGAGCAGTACTTC.